These 29 T cell receptor beta chains originate from one sample sequenced in a study of cytomegalovirus exposure and HLA in healthy donors. PCR amplification relied on 60 Vbeta primers (plus 13 Jbeta primers). Measured with immunoSEQ multiplex PCR; TCRdb has only the in-frame clones, and not every one. The sample holds about 130,000 clones, about 73% seen once. The sample taken for sequencing was PBMCs. These TCRs come from a human donor in good health.

The V gene is TRBV9, the J gene TRBJ2-5; 10 nucleotides line up with TRBD2. Germline CDR1 is SGDLS and CDR2 is YYNGEE. The J segment lost 1 base and the V segment lost 3 bases, leaving 6 bases of the junction unmatched. The CDR3 extends over 16 amino acids. CDR3 residues: CASSGLAGETQETQYF. The CDR3 region has the DNA TGTGCCAGCAGCGGCCTAGCGGGAGAGACCCAAGAGACCCAGTACTTC.

This chain connects TRBV19 to TRBJ2-2, with D possibly TRBD1 on 6 matching bases. V was trimmed by 5 bases and J by 2 bases, leaving 9 bases between them. The CDR3 is 14 amino acids. Germline CDR1 reads LNHDA; CDR2 reads SQIVND (reference sequence). Here the CDR3 DNA reads TGTGCCAGTAGTCCAGGGGTTAACACCGGGGAGCTGTTTTTT. Translating gives CASSPGVNTGELFF.

This clone was seen only a few times. J is TRBJ1-2 and V is TRBV5-5, with TRBD1 matching 7 bases. The CDR3 runs 14 residues. The ends lost 1 base at V and 5 bases at J; junction bases unmatched: 5. The germline gives CDR1 SGHKS, CDR2 YYEKEE (reference sequence). CDR3: CASSLTGEWYGYTF. The CDR3 DNA follows: TGTGCCAGCAGCTTGACAGGGGAATGGTATGGCTACACCTTC.

The V gene is TRBV7-9, the J gene TRBJ1-6; the match to TRBD1 covers 7 bases. V shed 5 bases and J 6 bases; nucleotides not matched to a gene: 7. The CDR3 is 15 amino acids. Germline CDR1 SEHNR, CDR2 FQNEAQ (reference sequence). CDR3 DNA: TGTGCCAGCAGCGGCCGTCGGGACAGTAATTCACCCCTCCACTTT. Translating it yields CASSGRRDSNSPLHF.

The V and J genes are TRBV5-1 and TRBJ2-7; D possibly corresponds to TRBD1 (6 bases). V was pared by 4 bases and J by 0 bases, with 14 bases between. Per germline, CDR1 SGHRS and CDR2 YFSETQ. The CDR3 extends over 15 amino acids. CDR3 nucleotides: TGCGCCAGCAGCCCGGGACACGCGAGCTCCTACGAGCAGTACTTC. This sequence encodes CASSPGHASSYEQYF.

This clone was observed once. The V gene is TRBV19, the J gene TRBJ2-5; 14 bases match TRBD2. The length of the CDR3 is 17 residues. Germline loops: CDR1 LNHDA, CDR2 SQIVND (reference sequence). V dropped 3 bases and J dropped 7; count of bases not matched to a gene: 10. In DNA, the CDR3 is TGTGCCAGTAGTATCCCCGTGACTAGCGGGGGGGGTCGGACCCAGTACTTC. Its protein product is CASSIPVTSGGGRTQYF.

The V gene is TRBV19, the J gene TRBJ1-2; the D gene is possibly TRBD1 (5 bases). Germline CDR1 and CDR2: LNHDA and SQIVND (reference sequence). V lost 8 bases and J lost 2, with 12 bases in between. The CDR3 totals 13 residues. This chain's CDR3 is CASGRAGNYGYTF. The CDR3 coding sequence is TGTGCCAGTGGCAGGGCAGGGAACTATGGCTACACCTTC.

This chain joins TRBV28 and TRBJ2-2; perhaps TRBD1 as D (5 bases). CDR1 is MDHEN, CDR2 SYDVKM, per germline. Trimming pared 3 bases from V and 3 bases from J, leaving 11 bases between. The CDR3 length is 15 residues. CDR3 region: CASSFLQDYTGELFF. CDR3 DNA: TGTGCCAGCAGTTTTTTACAGGATTACACCGGGGAGCTGTTTTTT.

The rearrangement joins TRBV6-1 to TRBJ2-3; TRBD2 might be the D (6 bases). V gave up 4 bases and J gave up 0 bases, with 11 bases separating them. CDR1 is MNHNS, CDR2 SASEGT, per germline. The CDR3 is made up of 15 amino acids. The CDR3 here is CASSVWGLSTDTQYF. The DNA of the CDR3 is TGTGCCAGCAGTGTTTGGGGACTGAGCACAGATACGCAGTATTTT.

The chain employs TRBV4-1 and TRBJ2-7; D gene uncertain. Germline CDR1 is MGHRA and CDR2 is YSYEKL. The CDR3 extends over 13 amino acids. V shed 5 bases and J shed 5 bases, with 13 bases lying between them. Here the CDR3 reads CASSGREFNEQYF. In DNA form, the CDR3 reads TGCGCCAGCAGCGGGCGAGAATTTAACGAGCAGTACTTC.

This clone appeared a single time. The chain carries TRBV19 and TRBJ2-1; 7 bases are a match to TRBD2. The CDR3 contains 16 residues. Germline CDR1 and CDR2: LNHDA and SQIVND (reference sequence). After removal of 5 bases from V and 5 bases from J, the junction contained 12 bases not matched to a gene. The CDR3 DNA reads as TGTGCCAGTAGTTGGGGGGGAGGCGGGAGTCACAATGAGCAGTTCTTC. Translated: CASSWGGGGSHNEQFF.

The chain is built from TRBV6-5 and TRBJ1-5; a weak D match, TRBD1 (5 bases). The germline V and J ends were trimmed by 5 bases and 3 bases, with 11 bases remaining between them. Germline V gene sequence: CDR1 MNHEY, CDR2 SVGAGI. CDR3 length: 14 amino acids. This chain's CDR3 is CASSPRQPNQPQHF. CDR3 in DNA: TGTGCCAGCAGTCCAAGACAGCCCAATCAGCCCCAGCATTTT.

This clone appeared once. This chain joins TRBV7-2 and TRBJ2-7; 8 nucleotides line up with TRBD1. CDR1 and CDR2 from the germline V gene are SGHTA and FQGNSA. The CDR3 has 14 amino acids. V was clipped by 5 bases and J by 5 bases; unmatched bases: 8. CDR3 DNA: TGTGCCAGCAGCCAACGGACAGGGCGGGACGAGCAGTACTTC. It is translated as CASSQRTGRDEQYF. The variable domain in full, with the rest retrieved from reference TRBV7-2 and TRBJ2-7, is GAGVSQSPSNKVTEKGKDVELRCDPISGHTALYWYRQSLGQGLEFLIYFQGNSAPDKSGLPSDRFSAERTGGSVSTLTIQRTQQEDSAVYLCASSQRTGRDEQYFGPGTRLTVT.

The chain has TRBV18 and TRBJ1-1; TRBD1 agrees at 7 bases. Losses at the gene ends were 2 bases for V and 4 bases for J; bases not matched to a gene: 7. In germline, CDR1 is KGHSH, CDR2 LQKENI. The CDR3 totals 15 residues. The CDR3 sequence is CASSPSFDRATEAFF. The CDR3 DNA reads as TGTGCCAGCTCACCATCCTTTGACAGGGCCACTGAAGCTTTCTTT.

This clone was seen a handful of times. V and J are TRBV5-1 and TRBJ1-2, with 8 positions matching TRBD1. V shed 2 bases and J 6 bases; nucleotides not matched to a gene: 12. The CDR3 spans 16 residues. Germline V gene data show CDR1 as SGHRS and CDR2 as YFSETQ. The CDR3 DNA reads TGCGCCAGCAGCTTCGTTGCAGGGGGCGCTGGAAATGGCTACACCTTC. Translating it yields CASSFVAGGAGNGYTF.

The chain recombines TRBV18 with TRBJ2-7; D unclear. CDR3 length: 14 residues. Looked up from germline, CDR1 is KGHSH and CDR2 is LQKENI. V lost 3 bases to trimming and J lost 2 bases, with 11 bases between them. CDR3 coding DNA: TGTGCCAGCTCACCCTTGCAGATCACCTACGAGCAGTACTTC. Protein: CASSPLQITYEQYF.

The rearrangement uses TRBV7-6 and TRBJ2-6; the D is unclear. V dropped 5 bases and J dropped 0 bases, with 11 bases sitting between them. This CDR3 is built from 16 residues. Per germline, CDR1 SGHVS and CDR2 FNYEAQ. DNA of the CDR3: TGTGCCAGCAGCCTACGCGCTAGCTCTGGGGCCAACGTCCTGACTTTC. Protein product: CASSLRASSGANVLTF.

This sequence joins TRBV5-8 and TRBJ2-2; 9 nucleotides line up with TRBD1. V shed 4 bases and J 1 base; nucleotides not matched to a gene: 5. CDR3 length: 16 residues. The V gene's germline CDR1 is SGHTS and CDR2 YDEGEE. The CDR3 sequence is CASSLRQGGNTGELFF. DNA for the CDR3: TGTGCCAGCAGCCTAAGACAGGGGGGGAACACCGGGGAGCTGTTTTTT.

This chain uses TRBV15 with TRBJ2-3; TRBD2 might be the D (6 bases). Trimming took off 0 bases at V and 4 bases at J, with 11 bases between the two ends. The CDR3 runs to 15 residues. Germline assignment: CDR1 LNHNV and CDR2 YYDKDF (reference sequence). Written as DNA, the CDR3 is TGTGCCACCAGCAGAGATCGAGGAGGGGCAGATACGCAGTATTTT. Its protein product is CATSRDRGGADTQYF.

Relative to its sample, this clone is medium-sized. The chain carries TRBV30 and TRBJ1-1; 7 bases line up with TRBD1. The CDR3 is made up of 13 amino acids. V was pared by 1 base and J by 5 bases, with 4 bases of the junction left unmatched. Germline V CDR1 and CDR2: GTSNPN, SVGIG (reference sequence). This chain's CDR3 is CAWSADRRTEAFF. Written as DNA, the CDR3 is TGTGCCTGGAGTGCGGACAGGAGGACTGAAGCTTTCTTT.

This clone was seen more than once but under ten times. The rearrangement links TRBV4-2 to TRBJ2-2; D gene ambiguous. This CDR3 spans 15 amino acids. The V gene lost 0 bases and the J gene lost 3 bases, with 8 bases spanning the gap. Germline-derived CDR1 and CDR2 are LGHNA and YNFKEQ. The CDR3 region has the DNA TGTGCCAGCAGCCAAGAGGCCAGATACACCGGGGAGCTGTTTTTT. The encoded protein is CASSQEARYTGELFF.

This chain connects TRBV7-6 to TRBJ1-5; D not certain. The CDR3 is 14 residues long. The V and J ends lost 1 base and 5 bases respectively, with 9 bases between them. Germline assignment: CDR1 SGHVS and CDR2 FNYEAQ. CDR3 in amino acids: CASSLGAGDQPQHF. In DNA, the CDR3 is TGTGCCAGCAGCTTAGGGGCAGGCGATCAGCCCCAGCATTTT.

This chain links TRBV2 with TRBJ2-7; D not certain. The ends were cut back, 5 bases at V and 5 bases at J, with 16 bases in the middle. Germline CDR1 is SNHLY and CDR2 is FYNNEI. This CDR3 spans 14 amino acids. The CDR3 DNA sequence: TGTGCCAGCAGTCATGGGCGCTCCCAGGACGAGCAGTACTTC. This sequence encodes CASSHGRSQDEQYF.

This chain joins TRBV15 and TRBJ2-7; D perhaps matches TRBD1 (6 bases). The length of the CDR3 is 14 residues. Trimming left V 4 bases short and J 7 bases short, with 17 bases between. Germline V gene lookup returns CDR1 LNHNV and CDR2 YYDKDF (reference sequence). The CDR3 nucleotides are TGTGCCACCAGCAACCTTCGACAGGTTGGGGAGCAGTACTTC. Its protein is CATSNLRQVGEQYF. Using reference TRBV15 and TRBJ2-7 for the parts outside the CDR3, the full variable domain is DAMVIQNPRYQVTQFGKPVTLSCSQTLNHNVMYWYQQKSSQAPKLLFHYYDKDFNNEADTPDNFQSRRPNTSFCFLDIRSPGLGDTAMYLCATSNLRQVGEQYFGPGTRLTVT.

This chain links TRBV7-8 with TRBJ1-2; D is perhaps TRBD1 (5 bases). The CDR3 runs to 15 residues. In germline, CDR1 is SGHVS, CDR2 FQNEAQ. V lost 1 base to trimming and J lost 13 bases, with 22 bases between them. CDR3 sequence: CASSLGPTDYPSGTF. The CDR3, as DNA: TGTGCCAGCAGCTTAGGCCCGACAGATTATCCCTCGGGCACCTTC. The whole variable domain, remainder taken from reference TRBV7-8 and TRBJ1-2, is GAGVSQSPRYKVAKRGQDVALRCDPISGHVSLFWYQQALGQGPEFLTYFQNEAQLDKSGLPSDRFFAERPEGSVSTLKIQRTQQEDSAVYLCASSLGPTDYPSGTFGSGTRLTVV.

The genes are TRBV27 and TRBJ2-4; 7 bases are a match to TRBD2. CDR3 length: 13 residues. Germline CDR1 reads MNHEY; CDR2 reads SMNVEV (reference sequence). V was clipped by 6 bases and J by 7 bases; unmatched bases: 6. The chain's CDR3 is CASRGGVYNIQYF. CDR3 coding DNA: TGTGCCAGCAGGGGAGGGGTCTACAACATTCAGTACTTC.

This rearrangement joins TRBV28 to TRBJ2-5, with D possibly being TRBD1 (6 bases). The DNA end favors TRBJ2-7, so the J call may be wrong. Germline V lookup: CDR1 MDHEN, CDR2 SYDVKM. CDR3 length equals 14 residues. CDR3 residues: CASIGTNTSYEQYF. CDR3 coding DNA: TGTGCCAGCATAGGGACAAACACTTCTTACGAGCAGTACTTC.

V gene TRBV11-2 combines with J gene TRBJ2-7; the D gene is possibly TRBD1 (6 bases). In germline, CDR1 is SGHAT, CDR2 FQNNGV. There are 14 residues in the CDR3. The V end lost 11 bases, the J end lost 4 bases, and 21 bases lay between the germline ends. CDR3: CAGLLGGEVYEQYF. The DNA for the CDR3 is TGTGCCGGCTTGTTAGGGGGAGAGGTTTACGAGCAGTACTTC.

This clone was counted only a few times. The chain links TRBV11-1 to TRBJ2-3, with 9 nucleotides matching TRBD2. This CDR3 has 17 residues. CDR1 is SGHAT and CDR2 is FQDESV in the germline V gene (reference sequence). V was clipped by 0 bases and J by 0 bases; unmatched bases: 4. The CDR3 region has the DNA TGTGCCAGCAGCTTAGCGGTTGGACTAGCGAGCACAGATACGCAGTATTTT. Translating gives CASSLAVGLASTDTQYF. The variable domain in full, completed from reference TRBV11-1 and TRBJ2-3, reads EAEVAQSPRYKITEKSQAVAFWCDPISGHATLYWYRQILGQGPELLVQFQDESVVDDSQLPKDRFSAERLKGVDSTLKIQPAELGDSAMYLCASSLAVGLASTDTQYFGPGTRLTVL.